The 7 T cell receptor beta chains given below trace back to one sample, sequenced in a study of cytomegalovirus exposure and HLA in healthy donors. The PCR had 60 Vbeta and 13 Jbeta primers. TCRdb's table, derived via immunoSEQ multiplex PCR, lists solely in-frame clones and lacks some. Of about 92,000 clones in the sample, about four fifths were seen once. The sample was PBMCs. Receptors were obtained from a young woman in good health and CMV-seropositive.

The rearrangement uses TRBV19 and TRBJ2-3, with D possibly matching TRBD1 (6 bases). The V and J ends lost 5 bases and 2 bases respectively, with 23 bases between them. Germline CDR1 and CDR2: LNHDA and SQIVND (reference sequence). The CDR3 totals 18 residues. Here the CDR3 DNA reads TGTGCCAGTAGTGAAGGCTTCCGGGACATAAGTTTCACAGATACGCAGTATTTT. Amino acids: CASSEGFRDISFTDTQYF.

The J gene is TRBJ1-1, the V gene TRBV12-5; the match to TRBD1 covers 8 bases. Germline V gene sequence: CDR1 LGHNT, CDR2 FRNRAP. V shed 8 bases, J shed 11 bases, and the junction held 13 bases outside the gene matches. The CDR3 has 13 amino acids. CDR3 protein: CASKGTGTSEAFF. Here the CDR3 DNA reads TGTGCTAGTAAGGGGACAGGCACCTCCGAGGCTTTCTTT.

J is TRBJ1-4 and V is TRBV5-4; possible D gene TRBD1, 6 bases. Germline V gene sequence: CDR1 SGHNT, CDR2 YYREEE (reference sequence). Trimming left V 2 bases short and J 6 bases short, with 17 bases between. This CDR3 has 16 amino acids. The CDR3 coding sequence is TGTGCCAGCAGCTTTGGGGGCATGAGGCCTGATGAAAAACTGTTTTTT. Encoded protein: CASSFGGMRPDEKLFF.

This clone was seen just once. The chain recombines TRBV28 with TRBJ1-1; D uncertain. Between the trimmed V and J ends, which lost 8 bases and 3 bases, there was a span of 19 bases. CDR3 length equals 15 residues. Germline-derived CDR1 and CDR2 are MDHEN and SYDVKM. CDR3 sequence reads: CASGQNAAFYTEAFF. DNA for the CDR3: TGTGCCAGCGGGCAGAACGCAGCATTTTACACTGAAGCTTTCTTT.

The chain carries TRBV30 and TRBJ1-2, with D possibly being TRBD1 (5 bases). The CDR3 loop spans 13 amino acids. Germline CDR1 reads GTSNPN; CDR2 reads SVGIG (reference sequence). Trimming removed 1 base from V and 9 bases from J, with 15 bases in between. This chain's CDR3 is CAWSGTGYRRYTF. As DNA, the CDR3 is TGTGCCTGGAGTGGAACAGGATATAGGCGCTACACCTTC.

This clone was found a few times. The chain combines TRBV25-1 with TRBJ1-6; possible D gene TRBD1, 5 bases. V shed 0 bases and J shed 2 bases, with 8 bases lying between them. The germline CDR1 and CDR2 sequences are MGHDK and SYGVNS. This CDR3 has 16 residues. Here the CDR3 reads CASSEYARAYNSPLHF. The CDR3 DNA is TGTGCCAGCAGTGAATATGCCAGGGCCTATAATTCACCCCTCCACTTT.

V usage is TRBV28 and J usage is TRBJ2-1, with 11 bases identical to TRBD2. CDR1 MDHEN and CDR2 SYDVKM come from the germline V gene. J was trimmed by 7 bases and V by 8 bases; bases with no gene match: 10. The CDR3 sequence is 15 residues long. The CDR3 loop reads CASESLAGGRNEQFF. The CDR3 DNA is TGTGCCAGCGAATCGCTAGCGGGAGGAAGGAATGAGCAGTTCTTC.